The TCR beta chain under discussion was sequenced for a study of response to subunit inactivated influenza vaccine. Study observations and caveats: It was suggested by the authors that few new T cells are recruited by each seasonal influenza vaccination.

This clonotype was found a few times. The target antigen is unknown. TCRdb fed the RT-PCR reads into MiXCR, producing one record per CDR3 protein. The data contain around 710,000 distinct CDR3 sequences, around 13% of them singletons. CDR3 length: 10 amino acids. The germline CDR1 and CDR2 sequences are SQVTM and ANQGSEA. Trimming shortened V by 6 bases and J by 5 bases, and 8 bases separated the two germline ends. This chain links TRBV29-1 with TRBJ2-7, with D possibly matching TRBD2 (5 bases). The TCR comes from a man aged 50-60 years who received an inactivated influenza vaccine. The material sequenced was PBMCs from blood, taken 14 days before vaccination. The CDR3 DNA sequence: TGCAGCGTGGGAGTGAACGAGCAGTACTTC. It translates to CSVGVNEQYF.